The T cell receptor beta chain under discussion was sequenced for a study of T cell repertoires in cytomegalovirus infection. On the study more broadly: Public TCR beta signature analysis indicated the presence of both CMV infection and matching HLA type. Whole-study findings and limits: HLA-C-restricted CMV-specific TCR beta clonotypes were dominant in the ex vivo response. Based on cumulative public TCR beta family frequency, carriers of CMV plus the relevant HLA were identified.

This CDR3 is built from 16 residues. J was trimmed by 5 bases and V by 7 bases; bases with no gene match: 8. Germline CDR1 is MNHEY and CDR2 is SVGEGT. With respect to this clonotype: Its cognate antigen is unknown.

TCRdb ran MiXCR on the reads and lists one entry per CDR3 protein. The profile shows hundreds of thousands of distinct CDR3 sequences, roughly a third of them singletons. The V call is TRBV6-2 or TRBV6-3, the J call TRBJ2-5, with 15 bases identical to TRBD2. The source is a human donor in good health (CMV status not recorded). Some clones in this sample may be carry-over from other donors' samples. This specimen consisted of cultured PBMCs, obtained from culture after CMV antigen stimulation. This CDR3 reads CASIGLAGGPWETQYF. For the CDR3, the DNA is TGTGCCAGCATCGGACTAGCGGGAGGGCCCTGGGAGACCCAGTACTTC.